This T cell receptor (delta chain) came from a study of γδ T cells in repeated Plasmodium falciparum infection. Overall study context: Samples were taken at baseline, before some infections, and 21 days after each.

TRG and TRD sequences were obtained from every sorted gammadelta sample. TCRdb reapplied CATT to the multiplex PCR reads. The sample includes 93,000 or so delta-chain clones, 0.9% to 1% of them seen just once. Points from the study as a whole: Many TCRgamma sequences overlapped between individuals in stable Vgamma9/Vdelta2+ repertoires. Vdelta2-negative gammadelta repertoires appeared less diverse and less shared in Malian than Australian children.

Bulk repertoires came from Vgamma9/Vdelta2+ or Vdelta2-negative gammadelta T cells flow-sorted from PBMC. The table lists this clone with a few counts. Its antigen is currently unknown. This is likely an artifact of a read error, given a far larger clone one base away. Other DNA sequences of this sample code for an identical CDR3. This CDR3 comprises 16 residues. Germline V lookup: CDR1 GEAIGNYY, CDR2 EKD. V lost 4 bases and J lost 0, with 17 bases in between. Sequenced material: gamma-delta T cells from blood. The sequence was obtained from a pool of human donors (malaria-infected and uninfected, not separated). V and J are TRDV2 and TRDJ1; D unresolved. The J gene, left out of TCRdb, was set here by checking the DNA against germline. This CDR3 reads CACDTVTPGYTDKLIF. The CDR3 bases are TGTGCCTGTGATACCGTCACTCCGGGTTACACCGATAAACTCATCTTT.